This T cell receptor beta chain was captured in a study of T-cell memory formation after mild COVID-19. Study-level background: The TCR clusters were mostly specific to one donor.

This CDR3 contains 13 residues. V dropped 0 bases and J dropped 8 bases, with 11 bases sitting between them. Germline V CDR1 and CDR2: SGHRS, YFSETQ. Each CDR3 protein gets one entry after TCRdb re-called the 5' RACE reads with MiXCR. Found here are about 210,000 distinct CDR3 sequences, around 30% of them singletons; the top ten hold about 10%. Findings of the study overall: CD4/CD8 balance characterized clones contracting day 15 to 85, and CD4+ skew characterized later expanders. Clones which contracted sat mainly in CM and EM if CD4+, and in EMRA if CD8+.

This clonotype has just a few counts. Its matching antigen is unknown. The genes are TRBV5-1 and TRBJ1-2; D not certain. The receptor's source is an adult woman who had mild COVID-19 (a few samples of this study predate the infection). Cell type and time point are not known. Sequencing used PBMCs or a T cell subset sorted from them (not recorded which). The CDR3 nucleotides read TGCGCCAGCAGCTTGGAAGGGTCGGGAGGCTACACCTTC. Amino acids: CASSLEGSGGYTF.